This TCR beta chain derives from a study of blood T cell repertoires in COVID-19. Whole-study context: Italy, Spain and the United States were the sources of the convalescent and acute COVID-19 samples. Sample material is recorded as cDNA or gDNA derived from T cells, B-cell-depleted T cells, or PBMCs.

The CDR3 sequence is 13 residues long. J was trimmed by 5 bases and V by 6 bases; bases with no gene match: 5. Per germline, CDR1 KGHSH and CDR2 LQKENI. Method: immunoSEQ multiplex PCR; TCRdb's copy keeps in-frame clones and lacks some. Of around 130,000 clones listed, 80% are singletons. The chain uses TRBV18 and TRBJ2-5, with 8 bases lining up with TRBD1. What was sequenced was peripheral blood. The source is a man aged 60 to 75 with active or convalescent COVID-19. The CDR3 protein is CASSGQVAETQYF. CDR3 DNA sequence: TGTGCCAGCTCGGGACAGGTAGCGGAGACCCAGTACTTC.